The rows below give T cell receptor beta chains drawn from one sample of a study of regulatory T cells in long-lasting Graves disease. Via MiXCR, TCRdb re-called the multiplex PCR reads, giving one row per CDR3 protein. Of under 500,000 distinct CDR3 sequences listed, 16% are singletons. These data were also filed under a second study, of T cells in Graves' hyperthyroidism and ophthalmopathy.

The sequencing here drew on peripheral blood mononuclear cells (PBMCs), taken at new diagnosis, from a patient treated with antithyroid drugs. Source of these receptors: a woman between 25 and 40 years old with Graves disease. Each CDR3 is given with its conserved first and last residue. The D gene is left open where the match is weak. The size entry is marked missing in some rows and otherwise reads once, few, many or a size class.

V	size	J	D	DNA	CDR3
TRBV27	many	TRBJ1-5	.	TGTGCCAGCAGTCTGGCGGCGGGTCAGCCCCAGCATTTT	CASSLAAGQPQHF
TRBV28	.	TRBJ2-2	TRBD1	TGTGCCAGCAGTCATATCCGGACAGGGACGAACACCGGGGAGCTGTTTTTT	CASSHIRTGTNTGELFF
TRBV28	few	TRBJ2-7	TRBD1	TGTGCCAGCAGCACAGGGGTGCCCTACGAGCAGTACTTC	CASSTGVPYEQYF
TRBV12-3/TRBV12-4	.	TRBJ2-7	.	TGTGCCAGCAGTTTCTCCGTGGCCTCCTACGAGCAGTACTTC	CASSFSVASYEQYF
TRBV20-1	.	TRBJ2-3	TRBD2	TGCAGTGCTAGAGTTGACCCCGGGCTAGCGGGAGTAGGAACCCTCATTACAGATACGCAGTATTTT	CSARVDPGLAGVGTLITDTQYF
TRBV12-3/TRBV12-4	many	TRBJ2-3	TRBD2	TGTGCCAGCAGGACTAGCGGGGGAGCGACAGTCTTT	CASRTSGGATVF
TRBV12-3/TRBV12-4	many	TRBJ2-3	TRBD2	TGTGCCAGCACTCTGGGCGGGGGGGCAGATACGCAGTATTTT	CASTLGGGADTQYF
TRBV20-1	few	TRBJ1-1	TRBD1	TGCAGTGCTTTGGTCCGGGACAGGGGATTGGGCACTGAAGCTTTCTTT	CSALVRDRGLGTEAFF
TRBV20-1	many	TRBJ1-1	.	TGCAGTGCTAGACCCAGGGCGGGAACTGAAGCTTTCTTT	CSARPRAGTEAFF
TRBV29-1	many	TRBJ1-1	.	TGCAGCGTAAGAGGTCAGATGAACACTGAAGCTTTCTTT	CSVRGQMNTEAFF
TRBV4-3	few	TRBJ1-2	.	TGCGCCAGCAGGACGGCGAGGAGATACACCTTC	CASRTARRYTF
TRBV29-1	few	TRBJ1-2	.	TGCAGCGTCATTAATCTCCACGGCTACACCTTC	CSVINLHGYTF
TRBV20-1	many	TRBJ1-1	.	TGCAGTGCTAGAGATTCGAGGTCGTCGGGGGACACTGAAGCTTTCTTT	CSARDSRSSGDTEAFF
TRBV9	.	TRBJ2-1	.	TGTGCCAGCAGCGTAGAAGGATCGGGCGAGCAGTTCTTC	CASSVEGSGEQFF
TRBV15	.	TRBJ2-7	.	TGTGCCACCCAACCGGGACAAGGGTACCACGAGCAGTACTTC	CATQPGQGYHEQYF
TRBV28	many	TRBJ2-7	TRBD2	TGTGCCAGCAGGCATACTAGCGGGAGCGGGCACGAGCAGTACTTC	CASRHTSGSGHEQYF
TRBV11-2	many	TRBJ2-2	.	TGTGCCAGCAGCGACGTGGGGGCCGGGGAGCTGTTTTTT	CASSDVGAGELFF
TRBV19	.	TRBJ2-7	TRBD2	TGTGCCTCCGGGGAGGGCATATCCTACGAGCAGTACTTC	CASGEGISYEQYF
TRBV6-2/TRBV6-3	.	TRBJ1-6	.	TGTGCCAGCAGCGCAGGCCGGTACGGGGCCCGTAATTCACCCCTCCACTTT	CASSAGRYGARNSPLHF
TRBV20-1	many	TRBJ1-2	.	TGCAGTGCTGTTAGGGACGGAAACTATGGCTACACCTTC	CSAVRDGNYGYTF
TRBV27	.	TRBJ2-1	.	TGTGCCAGCGGCCGGGACTCCAGTTTTACGTACAATGAGCAGTTCTTC	CASGRDSSFTYNEQFF
TRBV6-5	many	TRBJ1-5	.	TGTGCCAGCAGTTACTCGAAAGTAGGGATAAGGCAGCCCCAGCATTTT	CASSYSKVGIRQPQHF
TRBV7-9	.	TRBJ2-1	.	TGTGCCAGCAGCCTAGGACAGACTTTAGCAGTAAATGAGCAGTTCTTC	CASSLGQTLAVNEQFF
TRBV27	.	TRBJ1-3	.	TGTGCCAGCAGTCTTTCCCCCCTCTCTGGAAACACCATATATTTT	CASSLSPLSGNTIYF
TRBV6-2/TRBV6-3	many	TRBJ2-7	.	TGTGCCAGCACCGAGGGGGTTGGCGGGAGAGACGGGTACGAGCAGTACTTC	CASTEGVGGRDGYEQYF
TRBV27	many	TRBJ1-1	TRBD1	TGTGCCAGCAGTTTAGGGTCCGGGACAGGGGCCTTTAGGCGAGCTTTCTTT	CASSLGSGTGAFRRAFF
TRBV29-1	.	TRBJ2-1	TRBD1	TGCAGCGCCGGGACAGGGGGGGTCAATGAGCAGTTCTTC	CSAGTGGVNEQFF